These 25 T cell receptor beta chains were all obtained from the same sample, sequenced in a study of cytomegalovirus exposure and HLA in healthy donors. Only in-frame clones appear in the TCRdb table, and some are missing; sequencing was by immunoSEQ multiplex PCR. Of more than 250,000 clones listed, 75% to 90% were seen once; the top ten hold 1.2%. Sequenced material: PBMCs. The receptors derive from a woman aged 25-40 years in good health and CMV-seropositive.

This chain joins TRBV28 and TRBJ2-7, with 8 bases aligning to TRBD2. V shed 10 bases and J 2 bases; nucleotides not matched to a gene: 10. The CDR3 totals 14 residues. Germline lookup yields CDR1 MDHEN and CDR2 SYDVKM. The CDR3 protein is CAIRGGGRTYEQYF. As DNA, the CDR3 is TGTGCCATCCGGGGCGGGGGGCGCACCTACGAGCAGTACTTC.

The chain couples TRBV27 to TRBJ2-6, with D uncertain. This CDR3 is built from 14 residues. Germline values: CDR1 MNHEY, CDR2 SMNVEV (reference sequence). The ends were cut back, 3 bases at V and 2 bases at J, with 5 bases in the middle. The CDR3 nucleotides are TGTGCCAGCAGTTTGGTGGCTGGGGCCAACGTCCTGACTTTC. Translation: CASSLVAGANVLTF.

The CDR3 region has the DNA TGTGCCAGCAGTTACTCGGTGAACACTGAAGCTTTCTTT. The encoded protein is CASSYSVNTEAFF. This rearrangement joins TRBV6-6 to TRBJ1-1; unclear D gene. Trimming removed 0 bases from V and 0 bases from J, with 2 bases in between. The germline V gene has CDR1 MNHNY and CDR2 SVGAGI (reference sequence). This CDR3 is built from 13 residues.

The chain recombines TRBV6-5 with TRBJ1-2; 7 bases fit TRBD1. The CDR3 is made up of 13 amino acids. CDR1 MNHEY and CDR2 SVGAGI come from the germline V gene. J gave up 12 bases and V 2 bases, and 9 bases lay outside the gene matches. CDR3 sequence: CASSYRDSGGDTF. CDR3 nucleotides: TGTGCCAGCAGTTACCGGGACAGTGGTGGAGACACCTTC.

V and J are TRBV7-9 and TRBJ2-2; 14 bases are shared with TRBD2. Unmatched junction bases numbered 8, after V lost 10 bases and J lost 4 bases. Germline loops: CDR1 SEHNR, CDR2 FQNEAQ (reference sequence). The CDR3 spans 16 residues. CDR3: CATSSGLAGATGELFF. In DNA, the CDR3 is TGTGCCACCTCGTCGGGACTAGCGGGAGCCACCGGGGAGCTGTTTTTT.

The V and J genes are TRBV5-1 and TRBJ1-6; TRBD1 might be the D (5 bases). Germline-derived CDR1 and CDR2 are SGHRS and YFSETQ. The V and J ends lost 0 bases and 8 bases respectively, with 12 bases between them. The CDR3 has 15 amino acids. DNA for the CDR3: TGCGCCAGCAGCTTGGTAGGGGTTTCGGATTCACCCCTCCACTTT. It yields the protein CASSLVGVSDSPLHF.

This rearrangement joins TRBV28 to TRBJ2-3; D call uncertain. Trimming took 2 bases from V and 4 from J, leaving 13 bases between them. The CDR3 has 15 residues. The V gene's germline CDR1 is MDHEN and CDR2 SYDVKM. The CDR3 DNA reads as TGTGCCAGCAGTTTACGTTTTGACATCGCAGATACGCAGTATTTT. Protein product: CASSLRFDIADTQYF.

This chain uses TRBV18 with TRBJ2-5; unclear D gene. V was trimmed by 2 bases and J by 5 bases, leaving 6 bases between them. Looked up from germline, CDR1 is KGHSH and CDR2 is LQKENI. The CDR3 totals 12 residues. This CDR3 is CASSPRSETQYF. CDR3 DNA sequence: TGTGCCAGCTCACCAAGGTCGGAGACCCAGTACTTC.

The V and J genes are TRBV18 and TRBJ2-7, with D tentatively TRBD1 or TRBD2 (6 bases each). The CDR3 covers 14 residues. CDR1 is KGHSH and CDR2 is LQKENI in the germline V gene. V gave up 2 bases and J gave up 5 bases, with 13 bases separating them. The CDR3 DNA is TGTGCCAGCTCACCAAGCTCGGGGGCTAACGAGCAGTACTTC. Its protein is CASSPSSGANEQYF.

The chain combines TRBV4-1 with TRBJ2-1; TRBD2 matches at 10 bases. The CDR3 extends over 14 amino acids. The germline V gene has CDR1 MGHRA and CDR2 YSYEKL. V trimming: 2 bases; J trimming: 6 bases; junction bases outside the gene matches: 1. CDR3 sequence (DNA): TGCGCCAGCAGCCAACTAGCGGGGGTCAATGAGCAGTTCTTC. It yields the protein CASSQLAGVNEQFF.

This clone turned up a few times. The chain combines TRBV19 with TRBJ1-5; D not certain. The CDR3 extends over 15 amino acids. The V gene lost 5 bases and the J gene lost 7 bases, with 18 bases spanning the gap. In germline, CDR1 is LNHDA, CDR2 SQIVND (reference sequence). The CDR3 sequence: CASSAKTGRDQPQHF. For the CDR3, the DNA is TGTGCCAGTAGTGCTAAGACGGGCCGAGACCAGCCCCAGCATTTT.

Turning to this clone: One junction end disagrees with the germline gene, perhaps due to a read error. V and J are TRBV4-1 and TRBJ2-3, with no clear D. The CDR3 runs 17 residues. Germline V gene data show CDR1 as MGHRA and CDR2 as YSYEKL. The CDR3: CASSQEPLIGGTDTQYF. In nucleotides, the CDR3 is TGCGCCAGCAGTCAAGAACCCCTAATCGGCGGCACAGATACGCAGTATTTT.

V gene TRBV27 combines with J gene TRBJ2-1; 9 nucleotides align to TRBD2. The germline CDR1 and CDR2 sequences are MNHEY and SMNVEV (reference sequence). This CDR3 comprises 17 residues. J was trimmed by 2 bases and V by 1 base; bases with no gene match: 6. CDR3 sequence: CASSLYSLAGPYNEQFF. The CDR3 nucleotides are TGTGCCAGCAGTTTATATTCCCTAGCGGGGCCCTACAATGAGCAGTTCTTC.

The V gene is TRBV6-9, the J gene TRBJ2-5; D call uncertain. Trimming took 0 bases from V and 12 from J, leaving 8 bases between them. The CDR3 runs 11 residues. Germline V lookup: CDR1 MNHGY, CDR2 SVAAGI. For the CDR3, the DNA is TGTGCCAGCAGTTATTCCAGGTTCGAGTACTTC. Translated: CASSYSRFEYF.

V gene TRBV19 combines with J gene TRBJ2-5; 11 positions match TRBD2. Per germline, CDR1 LNHDA and CDR2 SQIVND (reference sequence). The trim removed 6 bases at V and 4 bases at J, leaving 7 bases unmatched. This CDR3 contains 15 residues. The CDR3 protein is CASSSTGTSGETQYF. The CDR3 region has the DNA TGTGCCAGTAGCTCGACCGGGACTAGCGGAGAGACCCAGTACTTC.

This chain links TRBV7-9 with TRBJ2-1; no reliable D call. Germline values: CDR1 SEHNR, CDR2 FQNEAQ (reference sequence). This CDR3 comprises 12 residues. The V end lost 10 bases, the J end lost 4 bases, and 11 bases lay between the germline ends. The chain's CDR3 is CAIRSGYNEQFF. The CDR3 DNA reads TGTGCCATTCGATCCGGTTACAATGAGCAGTTCTTC.

The chain combines TRBV30 with TRBJ1-5; D remains unclear. Looked up from germline, CDR1 is GTSNPN and CDR2 is SVGIG (reference sequence). Trimming removed 3 bases from V and 0 bases from J, with 12 bases in between. The CDR3 sequence is 15 residues long. CDR3 in amino acids: CAWSGGTDSNQPQHF. CDR3 nucleotides: TGTGCCTGGAGCGGTGGCACGGATAGCAATCAGCCCCAGCATTTT.

V usage is TRBV30 and J usage is TRBJ1-1; TRBD1 matches 8 bases. CDR3 length: 14 amino acids. Germline assignment: CDR1 GTSNPN and CDR2 SVGIG (reference sequence). J gave up 1 base and V 3 bases, and 4 bases lay outside the gene matches. Here the CDR3 reads CAWSPGTGNTEAFF. CDR3 DNA: TGTGCCTGGAGCCCAGGGACAGGGAACACTGAAGCTTTCTTT. Filled out from reference TRBV30 and TRBJ1-1, the complete variable domain reads SQTIHQWPATLVQPVGSPLSLECTVEGTSNPNLYWYRQAAGRGLQLLFYSVGIGQISSEVPQNLSASRPQDRQFILSSKKLLLSDSGFYLCAWSPGTGNTEAFFGQGTRLTVV.

The rearrangement uses TRBV4-3 and TRBJ2-7, with TRBD1 identical over 7 bases. Unmatched junction bases numbered 5, after V lost 4 bases and J lost 2 bases. This CDR3 contains 14 residues. Germline CDR1 and CDR2: LGHNA and YSLEER. CDR3 region: CASSRDRYAYEQYF. CDR3 sequence (DNA): TGCGCCAGCAGCCGGGACAGATACGCCTACGAGCAGTACTTC.

This clone was observed a handful of times. The CDR3 DNA reads TGCAGCGTTGAAGACGGGCCAGGGCCAGGCTACACCTTC. It specifies CSVEDGPGPGYTF. V usage is TRBV29-1 and J usage is TRBJ1-2, with D perhaps matching TRBD1 (5 bases). Looked up from germline, CDR1 is SQVTM and CDR2 is ANQGSEA. This CDR3 is 13 amino acids long. V was clipped by 0 bases and J by 8 bases, with 13 bases between them.

The chain uses TRBV19 and TRBJ2-7; D is undetermined. V was clipped by 6 bases and J by 1 base, with 10 bases between them. CDR3 size: 13 residues. The germline CDR1 and CDR2 sequences are LNHDA and SQIVND (reference sequence). The CDR3 protein is CASSYSSSYEQYF. In DNA, the CDR3 is TGTGCCAGTAGCTATTCCTCGTCCTACGAGCAGTACTTC. Drawing the rest from reference TRBV19 and TRBJ2-7, the complete variable domain is DGGITQSPKYLFRKEGQNVTLSCEQNLNHDAMYWYRQDPGQGLRLIYYSQIVNDFQKGDIAEGYSVSREKKESFPLTVTSAQKNPTAFYLCASSYSSSYEQYFGPGTRLTVT.

This clone was recorded only once. The rearrangement links TRBV28 to TRBJ1-5, with D possibly being TRBD1 (5 bases). The CDR3 runs to 15 residues. Germline lookup yields CDR1 MDHEN and CDR2 SYDVKM. The V end lost 5 bases, the J end lost 7 bases, and 18 bases lay between the germline ends. CDR3 bases: TGTGCCAGCAGTAGGGGCGGGTCGGGTAACCAGCCCCAGCATTTT. It encodes CASSRGGSGNQPQHF.

This clone was observed a few times. CDR3 nucleotides: TGCGCCAGCATTTTCGGTGGGCGGGATATTGAGACCCAGTACTTC. It encodes CASIFGGRDIETQYF. The V call is TRBV10-1, the J call TRBJ2-5; D possibly corresponds to TRBD2 (6 bases). CDR3 length: 15 amino acids. Trimming shortened V by 7 bases and J by 5 bases, and 20 bases separated the two germline ends. Germline V gene lookup returns CDR1 WNHNN and CDR2 SYGVQD (reference sequence).

This chain uses TRBV19 with TRBJ1-5; unclear D gene. Germline V CDR1 and CDR2: LNHDA, SQIVND (reference sequence). The CDR3 contains 15 residues. V was clipped by 3 bases and J by 1 base, with 10 bases between them. The CDR3 loop reads CASSILVGSNQPQHF. CDR3 coding DNA: TGTGCCAGTAGTATTTTGGTGGGGAGCAATCAGCCCCAGCATTTT.

This chain joins TRBV30 and TRBJ1-5; a possible D gene is TRBD1 (6 bases). CDR3 length: 17 residues. CDR1 GTSNPN and CDR2 SVGIG come from the germline V gene (reference sequence). V lost 3 bases, J lost 0 bases, and 18 bases lay in between. The CDR3 sequence is CAWRLPGQTYSNQPQHF. CDR3 DNA sequence: TGTGCCTGGAGGTTGCCCGGACAGACTTATAGCAATCAGCCCCAGCATTTT.